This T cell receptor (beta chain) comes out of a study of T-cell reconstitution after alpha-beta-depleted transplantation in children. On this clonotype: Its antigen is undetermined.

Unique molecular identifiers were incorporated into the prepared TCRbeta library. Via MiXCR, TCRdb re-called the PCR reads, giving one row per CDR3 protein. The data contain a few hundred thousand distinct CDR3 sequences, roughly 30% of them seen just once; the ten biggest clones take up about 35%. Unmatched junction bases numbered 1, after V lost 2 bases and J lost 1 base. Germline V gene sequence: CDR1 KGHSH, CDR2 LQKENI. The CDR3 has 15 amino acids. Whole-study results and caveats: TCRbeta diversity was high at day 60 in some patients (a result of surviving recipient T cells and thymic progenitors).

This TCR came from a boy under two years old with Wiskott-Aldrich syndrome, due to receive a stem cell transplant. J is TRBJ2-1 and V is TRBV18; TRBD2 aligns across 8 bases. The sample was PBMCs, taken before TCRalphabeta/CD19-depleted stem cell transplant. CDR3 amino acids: CASSPVAGSYNEQFF. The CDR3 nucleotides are TGTGCCAGCTCACCAGTAGCGGGATCCTACAATGAGCAGTTCTTC.